The next 21 T cell receptor beta chains were all read from a single sample in a study of CD8+ T cells in alopecia areata. RNA was extracted and reverse transcribed into cDNA as the sequencing template. The protocol was immunoSEQ multiplex PCR, while the TCRdb copy is restricted to in-frame clones and leaves out a portion. The table shows more than 150,000 clones, with 40% to 65% occurring only once. Specified treatment: oral pan-JAK inhibitor, 5-10 mg twice daily. Specimen: CD8+ T cells sorted from blood, collected at roughly week 52, from a patient treated with tofacitinib. The receptors derive from a human donor with alopecia areata.

The rearrangement joins TRBV7-6 to TRBJ1-6; a weak D match, TRBD1 (5 bases). V shed 1 base and J shed 11 bases, with 18 bases lying between them. The CDR3 has 16 amino acids. Germline V lookup: CDR1 SGHVS, CDR2 FNYEAQ. CDR3 nucleotides: TGTGCCAGCAGCTTAGAGCAGGGCTGGTATAGGACACCCCTCCACTTT. Its translation: CASSLEQGWYRTPLHF.

The chain recombines TRBV7-8 with TRBJ2-3; TRBD2 might be the D (6 bases). In germline, CDR1 is SGHVS, CDR2 FQNEAQ. The V gene lost 1 base and the J gene lost 4 bases, with 6 bases spanning the gap. The CDR3 is made up of 13 amino acids. The CDR3 DNA is TGTGCCAGCAGCTTAGGGGGGGCAGATACGCAGTATTTT. Amino acid sequence: CASSLGGADTQYF.

The genes are TRBV30 and TRBJ1-6, with D hard to call. V was clipped by 0 bases and J by 6 bases, with 6 bases between them. The V gene's germline CDR1 is GTSNPN and CDR2 SVGIG (reference sequence). The CDR3 length is 13 residues. CDR3 DNA: TGTGCCTGGAGTGTAATCAGTAATTCACCCCTCCACTTT. Its translation: CAWSVISNSPLHF.

This clone was recorded a few times. The J gene is TRBJ2-7, the V gene TRBV9; 7 bases fit TRBD1. V lost 6 bases and J lost 2; bases outside the gene matches: 5. CDR3 length: 13 amino acids. Germline assignment: CDR1 SGDLS and CDR2 YYNGEE. CDR3 in amino acids: CASTGQKPYEQYF. As DNA, the CDR3 is TGTGCCAGCACGGGACAGAAGCCCTACGAGCAGTACTTC.

This chain joins TRBV13 and TRBJ1-5, with D possibly being TRBD1 (5 bases). Germline V gene sequence: CDR1 PRHDT, CDR2 FYEKMQ (reference sequence). The CDR3 contains 14 residues. V was cut by 8 bases and J by 3 bases, with 14 bases left in between. The CDR3 spells CASATGDVNQPQHF. Written as DNA, the CDR3 is TGTGCCAGCGCCACGGGGGATGTCAATCAGCCCCAGCATTTT.

The gene calls are TRBV25-1 and TRBJ1-5; TRBD1 is a possible D gene (5 bases). Germline CDR1 reads MGHDK; CDR2 reads SYGVNS. This CDR3 has 13 amino acids. The V gene lost 6 bases and the J gene lost 6 bases, with 12 bases spanning the gap. The CDR3 sequence: CASSQRGGQPQHF. The CDR3 nucleotides are TGTGCCAGCAGCCAAAGGGGAGGTCAGCCCCAGCATTTT.

Only one count was recorded for this clone. The chain is built from TRBV6-5 and TRBJ2-3, with 7 bases identical to TRBD1. Germline lookup yields CDR1 MNHEY and CDR2 SVGAGI. The length of the CDR3 is 13 residues. Trimming took 8 bases from V and 5 from J; bases not matched to a gene: 7. Here the CDR3 reads CASRYDREDTQYF. The CDR3 DNA follows: TGTGCCAGCCGATACGACAGGGAAGATACGCAGTATTTT.

J is TRBJ2-1 and V is TRBV9, with a possible D match to TRBD2 (6 bases). Germline assignment: CDR1 SGDLS and CDR2 YYNGEE. This CDR3 comprises 14 residues. The V gene lost 4 bases and the J gene lost 9 bases, with 17 bases spanning the gap. Here the CDR3 DNA reads TGTGCCAGCAGCTCATTGGGGGGAAGGAGTGAGCAGTTCTTC. Translation: CASSSLGGRSEQFF.

This chain links TRBV27 with TRBJ2-7; the D gene could be TRBD1 or TRBD2 (5 bases each). Germline CDR1 is MNHEY and CDR2 is SMNVEV (reference sequence). The CDR3 totals 14 residues. Trimming took off 5 bases at V and 5 bases at J, with 16 bases between the two ends. The CDR3 nucleotides read TGTGCCAGCAGTCCCGGGGCAGGTCCAGACGAGCAGTACTTC. Amino acid sequence: CASSPGAGPDEQYF.

This clone was picked up one time. The J gene is TRBJ1-1, the V gene TRBV27; no firm D call. Looked up from germline, CDR1 is MNHEY and CDR2 is SMNVEV (reference sequence). Trimming removed 4 bases from V and 7 bases from J, with 10 bases in between. CDR3 size: 12 residues. DNA of the CDR3: TGTGCCAGCAGTTCTTATCAAGATGAAGCTTTCTTT. Translating gives CASSSYQDEAFF.

V usage is TRBV6-5 and J usage is TRBJ2-2; 8 positions match TRBD2. V was pared by 11 bases and J by 5 bases, with 7 bases of the junction left unmatched. Germline V gene data show CDR1 as MNHEY and CDR2 as SVGAGI. This CDR3 has 13 residues. The CDR3 DNA reads TGTGCCTCGGGACTAGTGGGTACCGGGGAGCTGTTTTTT. Translating it yields CASGLVGTGELFF.

The sample holds one count of this clone. For the CDR3, the DNA is TGTGCCAGCAGTCCGGACGGACTGAACACTGAAGCTTTCTTT. It encodes CASSPDGLNTEAFF. The chain uses TRBV6-5 and TRBJ1-1; D is undetermined. The CDR3 contains 14 residues. V gave up 5 bases and J gave up 0 bases, with 10 bases separating them. Germline loops: CDR1 MNHEY, CDR2 SVGAGI.

V and J are TRBV15 and TRBJ1-2; D call uncertain. Germline loops: CDR1 LNHNV, CDR2 YYDKDF (reference sequence). V lost 0 bases to trimming and J lost 7 bases, with 12 bases between them. The CDR3 extends over 14 amino acids. The CDR3 is CATSREDPVGGYTF. CDR3 DNA sequence: TGTGCCACCAGCAGAGAGGACCCGGTCGGTGGCTACACCTTC.

The rearrangement uses TRBV6-1 and TRBJ2-7; possible D gene TRBD1, 5 bases. The CDR3 has 13 residues. V gave up 7 bases and J gave up 2 bases, with 12 bases separating them. Germline V gene data show CDR1 as MNHNS and CDR2 as SASEGT. The CDR3 region is CASTEQVPYEQYF. The CDR3 DNA reads as TGTGCCAGCACCGAACAGGTTCCCTACGAGCAGTACTTC.

The chain has TRBV5-1 and TRBJ2-1; D is perhaps TRBD1 (5 bases). The CDR3 contains 17 residues. Between the trimmed V and J ends, which lost 1 base and 0 bases, there was a span of 14 bases. Germline V CDR1 and CDR2: SGHRS, YFSETQ. As DNA, the CDR3 is TGCGCCAGCAGCTTGCTGACAGCCAGCGACTCCTACAATGAGCAGTTCTTC. Amino acid sequence: CASSLLTASDSYNEQFF.

The V and J genes are TRBV30 and TRBJ2-5; D not resolved. The ends were cut back, 5 bases at V and 1 base at J, with 8 bases in the middle. The CDR3 runs 12 residues. From germline, CDR1 is GTSNPN and CDR2 SVGIG (reference sequence). The CDR3 region has the DNA TGTGCCTGGGGACGGATCCAAGAGACCCAGTACTTC. This gives the protein CAWGRIQETQYF. Based on the CDR3 plus reference TRBV30 and TRBJ2-5, the full variable domain is SQTIHQWPATLVQPVGSPLSLECTVEGTSNPNLYWYRQAAGRGLQLLFYSVGIGQISSEVPQNLSASRPQDRQFILSSKKLLLSDSGFYLCAWGRIQETQYFGPGTRLLVL.

V usage is TRBV27 and J usage is TRBJ2-2; no clear D. V was shortened by 6 bases and J by 4 bases, with 9 bases between the two germline ends. The CDR3 is 13 amino acids. The germline V gene encodes CDR1 MNHEY and CDR2 SMNVEV (reference sequence). In nucleotides, the CDR3 is TGTGCCAGCAGACCCTGGGGCACCGGGGAGCTGTTTTTT. Encoded protein: CASRPWGTGELFF.

This chain links TRBV5-1 with TRBJ2-7; D call uncertain. The CDR3 is made up of 15 amino acids. Germline loops: CDR1 SGHRS, CDR2 YFSETQ. V was trimmed by 3 bases and J by 0 bases, leaving 13 bases between them. CDR3 coding DNA: TGCGCCAGCAGCTCTAGTGGCGCGAGCTCCTACGAGCAGTACTTC. Amino acid sequence: CASSSSGASSYEQYF.

A few counts support this clone. V usage is TRBV23-1 and J usage is TRBJ1-2; perhaps TRBD1 as D (5 bases). TRBV23-1 falls under the ORF class, with uncertain function. V was clipped by 0 bases and J by 4 bases, with 12 bases between them. The CDR3 loop spans 15 amino acids. The CDR3 DNA sequence: TGCGCCAGCAGTCAATCAGGGGTCCCTGCCTATGGCTACACCTTC. It specifies CASSQSGVPAYGYTF.

This clone was detected a few times. This chain links TRBV7-9 with TRBJ1-6; weak D call: TRBD1 (6 bases). Trimming removed 7 bases from V and 10 bases from J, with 11 bases in between. The CDR3 is 12 amino acids. Germline V gives CDR1 SEHNR, CDR2 FQNEAQ (reference sequence). The CDR3 here is CASTGGESPLHF. CDR3 DNA sequence: TGTGCCAGCACGGGGGGCGAGTCACCCCTCCACTTT.

This clone came up a few times. V is TRBV7-4 and J is TRBJ2-4, with D possibly called TRBD1 or TRBD2 (5 bases each). Germline values: CDR1 SGHVT, CDR2 SQSDAQ. The CDR3 loop spans 17 amino acids. Deletions cut 1 base from V and 0 bases from J, with 13 bases between. The chain's CDR3 is CASSLGDERIAKNIQYF. In DNA form, the CDR3 reads TGTGCCAGCAGCTTAGGGGACGAACGAATAGCCAAAAACATTCAGTACTTC.